Shown below are 9 T cell receptor beta chains from a single sample sequenced in a study of blood T cells in healthy people across ages (dated by TCRdb to between 2014 and 2017). Library method: 5' RACE. Sequencing relied on an Illumina HiSeq 2500. A second roughly 6 to 11 cycle PCR used a sample-barcoded 5' primer and a J-beta primer mix. Using fastp trimming at Q25 and MiXCR clonotype assembly, TCRdb reanalyzed the public sequencing data and kept in-frame beta chains. Each record represents a unique CDR3 protein, reported with the most common genes and DNA among its rows. The sample table lists 700,000 to 900,000 distinct CDR3 sequences, about 55% of them with a count of one. The top ten clones comprise under 50% of the sample. What was sequenced was blood. Receptors originate from a man at least 80 years old in good health.

The genes are TRBV25-1 and TRBJ2-6; no firm D call. Trimming cost V 4 bases and J 0 bases, with 7 bases left between them. Per the germline V gene, CDR1 is MGHDK and CDR2 is SYGVNS. The length of the CDR3 is 15 residues. The CDR3 is CASSVGFSGANVLTF. CDR3 nucleotide sequence: TGTGCCAGCAGTGTGGGATTCTCTGGGGCCAACGTCCTGACTTTC.

The chain joins TRBV5-1 to TRBJ2-7; the D call may be TRBD1 or TRBD2 (5 bases each). The ends were cut back, 5 bases at V and 5 bases at J, with 20 bases in the middle. The CDR3 loop spans 15 amino acids. Germline-derived CDR1 and CDR2 are SGHRS and YFSETQ. The CDR3: CASRRAGAFWDEQYF. The CDR3 DNA sequence: TGCGCCAGCAGGCGCGCCGGGGCCTTTTGGGACGAGCAGTACTTC.

This chain uses TRBV5-1 with TRBJ2-1; 7 nucleotides line up with TRBD1. V shed 4 bases, J shed 0 bases, and the junction held 4 bases outside the gene matches. The germline CDR1 and CDR2 sequences are SGHRS and YFSETQ. CDR3 length: 15 amino acids. The CDR3 protein is CASSTEGASYNEQFF. The CDR3 DNA follows: TGCGCCAGCAGCACAGAGGGGGCCTCCTACAATGAGCAGTTCTTC. Complete variable domain (other parts from reference TRBV5-1 and TRBJ2-1): KAGVTQTPRYLIKTRGQQVTLSCSPISGHRSVSWYQQTPGQGLQFLFEYFSETQRNKGNFPGRFSGRQFSNSRSEMNVSTLELGDSALYLCASSTEGASYNEQFFGPGTRLTVL.

The chain employs TRBV20-1 and TRBJ1-2, with 9 bases aligning to TRBD1. Germline values: CDR1 DFQATT, CDR2 SNEGSKA (reference sequence). This CDR3 has 17 residues. The junction had 19 bases not matched to a gene; V was cut back by 6 bases and J by 5 bases. For the CDR3, the DNA is TGCAGTGCCCCACCGCAGGGACAGGGTTACGTAGGGTATGGCTACACCTTC. Its translation: CSAPPQGQGYVGYGYTF.

This chain uses TRBV9 with TRBJ2-6; 14 nucleotides match TRBD2. Germline CDR1 is SGDLS and CDR2 is YYNGEE. J gave up 0 bases and V 3 bases, and 5 bases lay outside the gene matches. CDR3 length: 19 amino acids. The CDR3 sequence: CASSGPGTSGSSGANVLTF. The CDR3 bases are TGTGCCAGCAGCGGCCCCGGGACTAGCGGGAGCTCTGGGGCCAACGTCCTGACTTTC.

In the case of this clonotype: The junction departs from germline at one end; a sequencing error may be responsible. V and J are TRBV12-3 or TRBV12-4 and TRBJ2-1, with D uncertain. This CDR3 region has 13 residues. The CDR3 spells CASSTPGKNGQFF. In DNA, the CDR3 is TGTGCCAGCAGTACCCCAGGAAAGAATGGGCAGTTCTTC.

The rearrangement links TRBV18 to TRBJ1-4; D is uncertain. V was cut by 3 bases and J by 10 bases, with 12 bases left in between. Germline V CDR1 and CDR2: KGHSH, LQKENI. The CDR3 loop spans 13 amino acids. The CDR3 DNA sequence: TGTGCCAGCTCACCGGTAGGCAAGGGAAAACTGTTTTTT. Protein: CASSPVGKGKLFF. Full variable domain (outside the CDR3, taken from reference TRBV18 and TRBJ1-4): NAGVMQNPRHLVRRRGQEARLRCSPMKGHSHVYWYRQLPEEGLKFMVYLQKENIIDESGMPKERFSAEFPKEGPSILRIQQVVRGDSAAYFCASSPVGKGKLFFGSGTQLSVL.

The chain joins TRBV29-1 to TRBJ2-1; 7 nucleotides line up with TRBD1. The ends lost 6 bases at V and 10 bases at J; junction bases unmatched: 9. From germline, CDR1 is SQVTM and CDR2 ANQGSEA. This CDR3 has 12 amino acids. CDR3 nucleotides: TGCAGCGTGACAGGGAGCTCCTACGAGCAGTTCTTC. It codes for CSVTGSSYEQFF.

V is TRBV28 and J is TRBJ2-3, with D maybe TRBD1 (5 bases). Trimming cost V 4 bases and J 14 bases, with 19 bases left between them. The CDR3 runs 13 residues. CDR1 and CDR2 from the germline V gene are MDHEN and SYDVKM. The CDR3 is CASSSPFKGKAYF. CDR3 nucleotides: TGTGCCAGCAGTTCCCCTTTTAAGGGGAAGGCGTATTTT.